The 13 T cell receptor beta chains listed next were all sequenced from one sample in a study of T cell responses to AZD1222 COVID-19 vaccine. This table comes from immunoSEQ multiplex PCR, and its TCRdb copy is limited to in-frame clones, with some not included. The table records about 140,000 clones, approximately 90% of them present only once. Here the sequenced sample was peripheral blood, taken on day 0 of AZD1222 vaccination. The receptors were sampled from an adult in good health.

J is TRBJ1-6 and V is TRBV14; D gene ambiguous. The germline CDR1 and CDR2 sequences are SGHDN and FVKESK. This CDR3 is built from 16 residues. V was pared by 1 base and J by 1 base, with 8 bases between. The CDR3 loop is CASSQAPVSYNSPLHF. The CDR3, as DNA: TGTGCCAGCAGCCAAGCCCCGGTGTCCTATAATTCACCCCTCCACTTT.

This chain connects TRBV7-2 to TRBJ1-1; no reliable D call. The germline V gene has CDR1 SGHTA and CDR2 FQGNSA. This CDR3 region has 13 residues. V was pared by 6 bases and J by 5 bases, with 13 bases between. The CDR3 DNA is TGTGCCAGCAGAGTTCCAAGCAGAACTGAAGCTTTCTTT. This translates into CASRVPSRTEAFF.

The CDR3 loop is CASSVRQGENEQFF. In nucleotides, the CDR3 is TGTGCCAGTAGTGTTAGACAGGGGGAGAATGAGCAGTTCTTC. The genes are TRBV19 and TRBJ2-1, with TRBD1 identical over 9 bases. This CDR3 region has 14 residues. V shed 5 bases, J shed 7 bases, and the junction held 6 bases outside the gene matches. Germline loops: CDR1 LNHDA, CDR2 SQIVND (reference sequence).

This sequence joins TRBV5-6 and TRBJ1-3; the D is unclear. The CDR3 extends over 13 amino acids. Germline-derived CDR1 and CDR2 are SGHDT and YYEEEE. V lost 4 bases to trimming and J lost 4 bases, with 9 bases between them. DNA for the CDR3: TGTGCCAGCAGCCCCGGACCGGGAAACACCATATATTTT. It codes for CASSPGPGNTIYF.

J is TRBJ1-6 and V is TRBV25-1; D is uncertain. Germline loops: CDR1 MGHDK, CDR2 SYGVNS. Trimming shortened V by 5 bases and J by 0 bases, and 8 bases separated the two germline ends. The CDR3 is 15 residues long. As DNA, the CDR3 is TGTGCCAGCAGTAAGAGGAGCTCCTATAATTCACCCCTCCACTTT. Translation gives CASSKRSSYNSPLHF.

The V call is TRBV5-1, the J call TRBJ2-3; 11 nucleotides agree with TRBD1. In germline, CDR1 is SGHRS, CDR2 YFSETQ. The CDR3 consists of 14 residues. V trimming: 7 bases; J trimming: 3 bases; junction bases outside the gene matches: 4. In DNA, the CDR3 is TGCGCCAGCGCCCGGGACAGGGGGACAGATACGCAGTATTTT. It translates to CASARDRGTDTQYF.

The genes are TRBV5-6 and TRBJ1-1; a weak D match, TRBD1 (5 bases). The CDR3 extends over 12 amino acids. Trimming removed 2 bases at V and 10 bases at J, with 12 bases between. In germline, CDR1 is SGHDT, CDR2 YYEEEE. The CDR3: CASSLGVRRAFF. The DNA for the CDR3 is TGTGCCAGCAGCTTAGGGGTCAGACGAGCTTTCTTT.

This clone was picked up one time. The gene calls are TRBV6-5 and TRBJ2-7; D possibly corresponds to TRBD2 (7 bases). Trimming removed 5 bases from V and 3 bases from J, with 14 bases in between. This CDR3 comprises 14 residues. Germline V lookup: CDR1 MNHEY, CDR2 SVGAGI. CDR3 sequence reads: CASSRGGARYEQYF. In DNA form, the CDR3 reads TGTGCCAGCAGTAGGGGGGGAGCCCGCTACGAGCAGTACTTC.

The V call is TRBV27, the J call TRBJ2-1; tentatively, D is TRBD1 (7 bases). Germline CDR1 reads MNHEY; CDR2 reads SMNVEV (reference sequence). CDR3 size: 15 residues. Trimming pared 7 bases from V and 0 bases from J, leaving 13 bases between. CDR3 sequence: CASTPGGSSYNEQFF. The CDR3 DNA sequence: TGTGCCAGCACCCCAGGGGGGAGCTCCTACAATGAGCAGTTCTTC.

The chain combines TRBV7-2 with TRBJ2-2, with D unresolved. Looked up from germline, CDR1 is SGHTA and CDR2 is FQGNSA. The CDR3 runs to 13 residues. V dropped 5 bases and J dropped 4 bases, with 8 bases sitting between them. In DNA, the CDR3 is TGTGCCAGCAGCCCTGACGCCACCGGGGAGCTGTTTTTT. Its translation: CASSPDATGELFF.

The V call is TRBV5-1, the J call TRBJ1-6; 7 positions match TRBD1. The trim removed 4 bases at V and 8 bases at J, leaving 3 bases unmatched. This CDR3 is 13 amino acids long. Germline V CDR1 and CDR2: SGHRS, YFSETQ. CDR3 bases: TGCGCCAGCAGCGTCGGGACAGATTCACCCCTCCACTTT. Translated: CASSVGTDSPLHF.

Here the CDR3 reads CASSPPRGRSSYEQYF. The CDR3 bases are TGTGCCAGCTCACCCCCTAGGGGCAGGTCGTCCTACGAGCAGTACTTC. This rearrangement joins TRBV18 to TRBJ2-7, with D possibly being TRBD1 (5 bases). This CDR3 region has 16 residues. Germline V lookup: CDR1 KGHSH, CDR2 LQKENI. Trimming removed 3 bases from V and 1 base from J, with 16 bases in between.

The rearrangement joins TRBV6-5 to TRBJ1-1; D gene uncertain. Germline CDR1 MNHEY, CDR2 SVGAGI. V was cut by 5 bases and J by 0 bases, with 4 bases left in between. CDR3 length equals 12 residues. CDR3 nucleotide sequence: TGTGCCAGCAGTAATATGAACACTGAAGCTTTCTTT. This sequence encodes CASSNMNTEAFF.